Given below is one TCR beta chain in context. Its antigen is as yet unknown. Produced via immunoSEQ multiplex PCR; TCRdb's table is partial and in-frame only. This table has a few thousand clones, around 82% appearing once. V lost 0 bases, J lost 1 base, and 15 bases lay in between. Germline CDR1 and CDR2: GTSNPN and SVGIG (reference sequence). The CDR3 contains 16 residues. The record originates from a study of immune evolution from preneoplasia to lung adenocarcinoma. Between the mid-2010s and the late 2010s, patients underwent resection in Japan or China. H&E slides confirmed each diagnosis, reviewed by two pathologists independently. General study findings and limits: Normal lung had highest clonality; later lesions appeared denser, more diverse. Top clone frequencies peaked in normal lung, apparently declining through invasive adenocarcinoma.

This clonotype was sampled from a person between 50 and 69 years old with lung adenocarcinoma. The V and J genes are TRBV30 and TRBJ2-5, with a tentative D call TRBD2 (6 bases). Sample: FFPE normal lung tissue adjacent to the tumor. The CDR3 region has the DNA TGTGCCTGGAGTGTAGTCTTTGGGACTTTCCAAGAGACCCAGTACTTC. Amino acids: CAWSVVFGTFQETQYF.